This T cell receptor beta chain was recovered during a study of cytomegalovirus exposure and HLA in healthy donors. Study information: Genetic ancestry analysis placed over 75% of the 300 to 500 donors that were genotyped in the Caucasian-associated cluster. The study, taken as a whole, reports: Fewer N-insertions than the approximately 610-donor mean were reportedly shown by an Asian-associated ancestry cluster in a later analysis.

The CDR3 has 15 residues. Germline CDR1 reads LNHNV; CDR2 reads YYDKDF (reference sequence). On this clone: Its antigen is still unknown.

Use of 60 Vbeta and 13 Jbeta primers characterized the PCR. Assay: immunoSEQ multiplex PCR; the TCRdb copy retains only in-frame clones and omits some. The table shows 100,000 to 150,000 clones, with 83% occurring only once. Sequencing was carried out using PBMCs. The chain has TRBV15 and TRBJ2-5; 7 nucleotides agree with TRBD2. The DNA end favors TRBJ2-7, so the J call may be wrong. This clonotype was obtained from a woman aged 35 to 49 in good health and CMV-seropositive. CDR3 nucleotides: TGTGCCACCAGCAGAGATCGGGAGGTCCCGTCCGAGCAGTACTTC. It encodes CATSRDREVPSEQYF.